This T cell receptor (beta chain) was retrieved from a study of CD8 T cells in ankylosing spondylitis. In germline, CDR1 is SQVTM, CDR2 ANQGSEA. CDR3 size: 13 residues. With 8 bases removed from V and 0 bases from J, the gap between germline ends came to 13 bases. One entry per CDR3 protein, called by TCRdb with MiXCR from the 5' RACE reads. The table shows 300,000 to 350,000 distinct CDR3 sequences, with roughly 20% occurring only once. At least ten counts were recorded for this clonotype. Sequencing was done on a sample of blood, either unsorted or a sorted T cell fraction (not recorded which). The sequence was obtained from a female donor with ankylosing spondylitis or in good health (not recorded which). V and J are TRBV29-1 and TRBJ1-1, with D perhaps matching TRBD1 (5 bases). This CDR3 reads CSSRRDLNTEAFF. In nucleotides, the CDR3 is TGCAGCTCCCGTCGGGACCTGAACACTGAAGCTTTCTTT.